Sequencing of this T cell receptor beta chain was carried out in a study of T cell changes during pregnancy in multiple sclerosis. Germline V lookup: CDR1 SGHRS, CDR2 YFSETQ. The CDR3 sequence is 15 residues long. Between the trimmed V and J ends, which lost 2 bases and 4 bases, there was a span of 12 bases. TCRdb's copy holds only in-frame clones and misses some; the assay was immunoSEQ multiplex PCR. This sample has 130,000 or so clones, with 85% to 95% found just once. The sequence derives from a female donor with multiple sclerosis, enrolled in a pregnancy study. The V call is TRBV5-1, the J call TRBJ2-2, with D unresolved. Sequencing used peripheral blood, obtained before pregnancy. The chain's CDR3 is CASSFDGSGTGELFF. CDR3 sequence (DNA): TGCGCCAGCAGCTTTGATGGGTCGGGCACCGGGGAGCTGTTTTTT.